This T cell receptor (beta chain) originates from a study of T cell responses to AZD1222 COVID-19 vaccine. Turning to this clone: Its cognate antigen is unknown.

Trimming removed 1 base from V and 8 bases from J; junction bases left unmatched: 6. This CDR3 contains 17 residues. Germline loops: CDR1 SGHTA, CDR2 FQGNSA. Combined were second doses at about 4 or about 12 weeks. Generated by immunoSEQ multiplex PCR, the TCRdb table keeps only in-frame clones and is missing some. Of fewer than 130,000 clones in the sample, around nine tenths were seen once. Study observations and caveats: In all cases, repertoires were sampled only after the peak T cell response. Unmutated variant regions are reportedly the target of nearly half of TCRs that are spike-specific. There were mostly white British donors and more females than males, and clonal diversity was possibly underestimated.

The sample here was peripheral blood, taken 28 days after the second AZD1222 dose. This chain connects TRBV7-2 to TRBJ2-1, with 15 bases fitting TRBD2. The sequence came from an adult who received the AZD1222 COVID-19 vaccine. This CDR3 reads CASSLVAGLAGGDEQFF. The CDR3 DNA reads as TGTGCCAGCAGCTTAGTAGCGGGACTAGCGGGGGGCGATGAGCAGTTCTTC.